This TCR beta chain stems from a study of shared clonotypes between healthy human individuals (dated by TCRdb to between 2020 and 2021). About the study as a whole: A couple of women and a few men aged 18 to 49 years were included in the cohort. For each donor, CD4 naive and CD4 memory were each run on three plates, CD8 naive on two plates, and CD8 memory on one plate. To estimate repertoire size and how much clonotypes are shared between individuals, the study performed deep sequencing of blood TCR repertoires from a few healthy adults. To increase sequencing depth and limit assay-specific biases, different laboratories used diverse techniques to prepare libraries and sequence TCR repertoires. Each donor's leukapheresis produced roughly between about 0.8 and 10 billion PBMCs.

V lost 1 base and J lost 8 bases, and the count of bases not matched to a germline gene is 2. The CDR3 runs 13 residues from the cysteine to the phenylalanine. Left in the record is the CDR3 DNA by itself, 39 bases read in frame from the first base. The germline V gene sets CDR1 to LGHNA and CDR2 to YSLEER. CD8 naive samples were obtained by positive selection for CCR7 among CD45RO-negative cells, yielding a CD45RA+CCR7+ population from which TemRA cells were excluded. The donors were healthy, HIV-negative adults who had no recently reported acute infections or vaccinations. Every donor was a Caucasian adult living in Nashville, Tennessee, USA. Blood was obtained by leukapheresis, after which PBMCs were separated by Ficoll-Histopaque density gradient centrifugation and cryopreserved in liquid nitrogen vapor phase. Purity and quantity of every magnetically sorted T cell population were checked by analytical flow cytometry. Each sorted fraction had its genomic DNA isolated and then quantified by UV absorbance on a Nanodrop 2000c.

Overall study outcomes, separate from this receptor: Sampling was restricted to blood, and TCR repertoires in tissues likely differ from the TCR repertoires found in blood. Because the study included a small number of donors, the genetic and exposure-history diversity represented was limited. Approximately 5% of naive CD4, 3.5% of naive CD8, 2.3% of memory CD4, and about 0.4% of memory CD8 clonotypes were shared across several donors. Pairwise subsampling indicated that sequencing depth was expected to affect the degree of clonotype sharing among donors. Estimated clonotype richness was generally larger for naive than for memory subsets. Compared with non-shared clonotypes, clonotypes shared by all four sorted-subset donors had higher generation probabilities. Rarefaction of sorted-subset datasets indicated incomplete sequencing despite the large sequencing depth.

Using the deep immunoSEQ assay, multiplex PCR amplified TCR CDR3 regions from genomic DNA. Extracted genomic DNA from each cell subset was distributed evenly across all wells of several immunoSEQ 96-well plates, and each plate was treated as a replicate. For sorted subsets, each replicate PCR was loaded with roughly 200 ng genomic DNA, equivalent to 30,000 or so T cell genomes. Purified libraries were quantified with a Qubit 3.0 fluorometer, sized on a Bioanalyzer 2100, and re-quantified with the KAPA Library Quantification kit. Each immunoSEQ 96-well plate was sequenced on its own single-read 150-cycle Illumina NextSeq 550 flow cell. The study's processing was this. Because only junctional sequences without quality scores were contained in the immunoSEQ output, filtering matching that applied to full-length reads could not be performed. To assign V/J genes and CDR3, sequences were annotated against IMGT germline references using PyIR, a Python wrapper for IgBLAST v1.9. Reads were removed for weak V/J assignments (E-value above 1e-6), missing CDR3, stop codons, out-of-frame junctions, or ambiguous translated residues. A V3J clonotype was defined by an identical inferred V gene, J gene, and CDR3 amino acid sequence. Percentage overlap between repertoires was calculated by dividing the number of shared unique clonotypes by the size of the smaller repertoire. Richness of each repertoire was evaluated using RTK rarefaction, the Chao1 estimator, and Recon v2.1 estimates of unobserved clonotypes. Generation probabilities for all TCRbeta clonotypes obtained by the gDNA method from a handful of donors were computed using OLGA. The source is immuneACCESS, and TCRdb retained only in-frame sequences with V and J called. Part of the clones is not carried over; for the studies checked, unresolved V genes explain less than half of this, and the remainder is unexplained. The DNA gave D and trimming, while V, J and clone size come from that table. The sample profile shows about 680,000 clones; 92% of them were found once. About 24% of the sample is taken by the ten largest.

As to this clone: What antigen it recognizes has not been identified. Base qualities are missing; no much larger clone stands one base away.

The TCR sequence derives from a man aged 25-45 years in good health. Material for sequencing was naive CD8+ T cells sorted from blood. In light of the paper, this sample's cell subset or site label describes: CD45RA+CCR7+. The V and J segments used are TRBV4-3 and TRBJ1-3; 7 junctional bases match TRBD1. In nucleotide form, the sequence is TGCGCCAGCAGCCAAGGTCAGGGGGACACCATATATTTT. The resulting protein is CASSQGQGDTIYF.